This TCR beta chain was observed in a study of shared clonotypes between healthy human individuals. Study context: Per donor, three plates held CD4 naive cells, three held CD4 memory, two held CD8 naive and one held CD8 memory.

This CDR3 has 14 residues. Unmatched junction bases numbered 6, after V lost 0 bases and J lost 7 bases. The germline CDR1 and CDR2 sequences are SGDLS and YYNGEE. Assay used: immunoSEQ multiplex PCR; TCRdb lists only in-frame clones, some missing. The table has roughly 2.5 million clones, 90% to 95% seen once. This sequence was found in a man younger than 30 in good health. The source material was naive CD4+ T cells sorted from blood. Subset: CD45RA+ positively selected. The chain employs TRBV9 and TRBJ1-1, with TRBD1 matching 7 bases. For the CDR3, the DNA is TGTGCCAGCAGCGTAGACCCCGGACAGGTTGAAGCTTTCTTT. Translating gives CASSVDPGQVEAFF.